What follows are 30 T cell receptor beta chains derived from one specimen sequenced in a study of identical twins. TCRdb redid the calling of the 5' RACE reads with MiXCR, one entry per CDR3 protein. The sample holds 450,000 or so distinct CDR3 sequences; 20% to 25% are singletons and the top ten take over 2.5%. These sequences were also reported in another study, on T cells expressing NK-cell markers.

The source material was CD4+ T cells sorted from blood. The source of these receptors is a woman between 18 and 29 years old in good health.

The sample holds a few counts of this clonotype. V gene TRBV7-8 combines with J gene TRBJ1-5; D is undetermined. Germline CDR1 and CDR2: SGHVS and FQNEAQ. V was shortened by 5 bases and J by 3 bases, with 11 bases between the two germline ends. The CDR3 totals 14 residues. The CDR3 sequence: CASSPGSLNQPQHF. The DNA of the CDR3 is TGTGCCAGCAGCCCTGGGTCCCTCAATCAGCCCCAGCATTTT.

The table lists this clonotype with a few counts. The chain carries TRBV18 and TRBJ1-1; 7 bases are shared with TRBD1. The V gene end was trimmed by 6 bases and the J gene end by 2 bases; junction bases not matched to a gene: 6. The V gene's germline CDR1 is KGHSH and CDR2 LQKENI. This CDR3 region has 14 residues. The CDR3 bases are TGTGCCAGCTCTTGGGGGACAGATAACACTGAAGCTTTCTTT. It is translated as CASSWGTDNTEAFF.

This clonotype was found a few times. The V and J genes are TRBV5-1 and TRBJ2-2, with a possible D match to TRBD2 (5 bases). Germline CDR1 is SGHRS and CDR2 is YFSETQ. This CDR3 spans 14 amino acids. With 4 bases removed from V and 1 base from J, the gap between germline ends came to 8 bases. The CDR3 DNA follows: TGCGCCAGCAGCCTGGACTGGAACACCGGGGAGCTGTTTTTT. Translation: CASSLDWNTGELFF.

The CDR3 coding sequence is TGCAGCACTCGACTAGCGGGAGGTTTCAATGAGCAGTTCTTC. Protein: CSTRLAGGFNEQFF. V and J are TRBV29-1 and TRBJ2-1; 13 bases agree with TRBD2. The germline CDR1 and CDR2 sequences are SQVTM and ANQGSEA. The length of the CDR3 is 14 residues. J gave up 6 bases and V 8 bases, and 7 bases lay outside the gene matches.

This clonotype has more than one count but fewer than ten. This chain links TRBV3-1 with TRBJ2-3; 8 bases agree with TRBD1. The V and J ends lost 5 bases and 0 bases, in that order; junction bases with no gene match: 7. Germline CDR1 LGHDT, CDR2 YNNKEL (reference sequence). The CDR3 has 16 residues. The CDR3 DNA reads as TGTGCCAGCAGCAGGGGCAGGGGGCGAAGCACAGATACGCAGTATTTT. Protein sequence: CASSRGRGRSTDTQYF.

In nucleotides, the CDR3 is TGCGCCAGCGTGGGGGGAATGAACACTGAAGCTTTCTTT. This sequence encodes CASVGGMNTEAFF. The rearrangement uses TRBV5-1 and TRBJ1-1, with D possibly matching TRBD1 (5 bases). Trimming stripped 7 bases from V and 0 bases from J, with 10 bases between. Germline-derived CDR1 and CDR2 are SGHRS and YFSETQ. CDR3 size: 13 residues. Drawing the rest from reference TRBV5-1 and TRBJ1-1, the complete variable domain is KAGVTQTPRYLIKTRGQQVTLSCSPISGHRSVSWYQQTPGQGLQFLFEYFSETQRNKGNFPGRFSGRQFSNSRSEMNVSTLELGDSALYLCASVGGMNTEAFFGQGTRLTVV.

This clonotype was detected only a few times. Germline and junction disagree at one end, which may indicate a read error. The chain combines TRBV20-1 with TRBJ1-2, with TRBD1 as a possible D gene (5 bases). The CDR3 consists of 12 residues. From germline, CDR1 is DFQATT and CDR2 SNEGSKA (reference sequence). As DNA, the CDR3 is TGCAGTGCCCGACTCGGGACGTCGAATATGTCCTTC. It codes for CSARLGTSNMSF.

A few counts support this clonotype. The chain combines TRBV4-3 with TRBJ2-1; D is unclear. Germline V gene sequence: CDR1 LGHNA, CDR2 YSLEER. With 3 bases removed from V and 12 bases from J, the gap between germline ends came to 15 bases. This CDR3 region has 13 residues. CDR3 region: CASSHPTTMRQFF. Here the CDR3 DNA reads TGCGCCAGCAGCCACCCTACTACAATGAGGCAGTTCTTC.

The CDR3 DNA sequence: TGTGCCAGCAGCTTAAGGGGAATGGGCACAGATACGCAGTATTTT. This sequence encodes CASSLRGMGTDTQYF. This chain uses TRBV7-9 with TRBJ2-3; D possibly corresponds to TRBD1 (5 bases). CDR1 and CDR2 (germline): SEHNR, FQNEAQ (reference sequence). V was trimmed by 2 bases and J by 1 base, leaving 10 bases between them. CDR3 length: 15 residues.

This clonotype has only a few counts. The V call is TRBV27, the J call TRBJ1-1; 7 positions match TRBD1. Germline CDR1 is MNHEY and CDR2 is SMNVEV (reference sequence). The V segment lost 2 bases and the J segment 0 bases; nucleotides outside the gene matches: 3. The CDR3 is made up of 15 amino acids. In nucleotides, the CDR3 is TGTGCCAGCAGTTTAGGAAGGGGGCTGAACACTGAAGCTTTCTTT. Translation gives CASSLGRGLNTEAFF.

This clonotype was observed a few times. V gene TRBV5-1 combines with J gene TRBJ1-1; D possibly corresponds to TRBD1 (5 bases). The CDR3 is 14 residues long. Germline CDR1 and CDR2: SGHRS and YFSETQ. V lost 6 bases, J lost 1 base, and 13 bases lay in between. CDR3 DNA: TGCGCCAGCAAACTGGGGGGTCCGAACACTGAAGCTTTCTTT. It is translated as CASKLGGPNTEAFF.

A few counts support this clonotype. The rearrangement links TRBV7-3 to TRBJ2-2; D unclear. The V and J ends lost 3 bases and 1 base respectively, with 6 bases between them. Germline V gene data show CDR1 as SGHTA and CDR2 as FQGTGA. The CDR3 runs 14 residues. CDR3 sequence: CASSLVQNTGELFF. CDR3 DNA sequence: TGTGCCAGCAGCTTGGTACAGAACACCGGGGAGCTGTTTTTT.

The chain recombines TRBV9 with TRBJ2-2, with D hard to call. This CDR3 has 16 amino acids. Deletions cut 1 base from V and 3 bases from J, with 13 bases between. The germline CDR1 and CDR2 sequences are SGDLS and YYNGEE. For the CDR3, the DNA is TGTGCCAGCAGCGTAATGGACCGGGTAGACACCGGGGAGCTGTTTTTT. It specifies CASSVMDRVDTGELFF.

In its sample, this clonotype was seen a few times. This rearrangement joins TRBV7-9 to TRBJ2-1; tentatively, D is TRBD2 (5 bases). The CDR3 loop spans 15 amino acids. Looked up from germline, CDR1 is SEHNR and CDR2 is FQNEAQ (reference sequence). V was trimmed by 5 bases and J by 1 base, leaving 12 bases between them. In DNA, the CDR3 is TGTGCCAGCAGCCCACGACTACTTTCCTACAATGAGCAGTTCTTC. Residues: CASSPRLLSYNEQFF.

This clonotype was counted between two and nine times. The chain links TRBV3-1 to TRBJ2-7; D gene ambiguous. The germline V gene encodes CDR1 LGHDT and CDR2 YNNKEL (reference sequence). V was cut by 1 base and J by 6 bases, with 7 bases left in between. The CDR3 loop spans 12 amino acids. The CDR3 DNA follows: TGTGCCAGCAGCCAAGTCGTAGGCGAGCAGTACTTC. Translated, it gives CASSQVVGEQYF.

This clonotype was observed a handful of times. The chain employs TRBV20-1 and TRBJ1-5; D ambiguous. Trimming removed 5 bases from V and 16 bases from J, with 15 bases in between. This CDR3 comprises 10 residues. From germline, CDR1 is DFQATT and CDR2 SNEGSKA (reference sequence). CDR3 protein: CSAGNRDQHF. CDR3 sequence (DNA): TGCAGTGCTGGGAACAGAGATCAACATTTT.

CDR3 in amino acids: CASSGVVRGGELFF. CDR3 DNA: TGCGCCAGCAGTGGGGTCGTTCGGGGCGGGGAGCTGTTTTTT. V usage is TRBV10-1 and J usage is TRBJ2-2; a possible D gene is TRBD2 (5 bases). The germline V gene encodes CDR1 WNHNN and CDR2 SYGVQD (reference sequence). Trimming removed 4 bases from V and 7 bases from J, with 13 bases in between. The CDR3 consists of 14 residues.

A few counts support this clonotype. The rearrangement uses TRBV24-1 and TRBJ2-1, with 8 bases identical to TRBD1. Germline CDR1 and CDR2: KGHDR and SFDVKD. Unmatched junction bases numbered 8, after V lost 3 bases and J lost 8 bases. The CDR3 is made up of 15 amino acids. This CDR3 reads CATSDPRTGLDEQFF. CDR3 in DNA: TGTGCCACCAGTGATCCTAGGACAGGGTTGGATGAGCAGTTCTTC.

This chain uses TRBV7-2 with TRBJ2-5; no reliable D call. CDR3 length equals 13 residues. Germline CDR1 reads SGHTA; CDR2 reads FQGNSA. The V end lost 1 base, the J end lost 5 bases, and 8 bases lay between the germline ends. CDR3: CASSLGPSETQYF. CDR3 sequence (DNA): TGTGCCAGCAGCTTAGGGCCTTCGGAGACCCAGTACTTC. Full variable domain (remainder filled in from reference TRBV7-2 and TRBJ2-5): GAGVSQSPSNKVTEKGKDVELRCDPISGHTALYWYRQSLGQGLEFLIYFQGNSAPDKSGLPSDRFSAERTGGSVSTLTIQRTQQEDSAVYLCASSLGPSETQYFGPGTRLLVL.

This clonotype has more than one count but fewer than ten. The chain joins TRBV6-4 to TRBJ2-2, with TRBD2 as a possible D gene (5 bases). V lost 3 bases to trimming and J lost 7 bases, with 12 bases between them. From germline, CDR1 is MRHNA and CDR2 SNTAGT. This CDR3 has 14 amino acids. CDR3 region: CASSESLDYGELFF. The DNA of the CDR3 is TGTGCCAGCAGTGAGTCTCTAGACTACGGGGAGCTGTTTTTT.

The J gene is TRBJ2-3, the V gene TRBV5-6, with D perhaps TRBD1 (5 bases). V lost 1 base to trimming and J lost 1 base, with 19 bases between them. The CDR3 loop spans 18 amino acids. From germline, CDR1 is SGHDT and CDR2 YYEEEE. The CDR3 protein is CASSLYQGHIFGTDTQYF. CDR3 DNA: TGTGCCAGCAGCTTGTACCAGGGTCACATCTTCGGCACAGATACGCAGTATTTT.

Ten or more counts support this clonotype. The chain carries TRBV5-5 and TRBJ1-3, with 8 bases fitting TRBD1. The length of the CDR3 is 15 residues. J was trimmed by 6 bases and V by 3 bases; bases with no gene match: 8. Germline CDR1 SGHKS, CDR2 YYEKEE (reference sequence). CDR3 protein: CASSWTGPRENTIYF. The CDR3 region has the DNA TGTGCCAGCAGCTGGACAGGGCCTAGAGAAAACACCATATATTTT.

This clonotype was picked up a small number of times. The rearrangement links TRBV9 to TRBJ2-7; D ambiguous. The CDR3 runs to 13 residues. V dropped 0 bases and J dropped 4 bases, with 8 bases sitting between them. Germline CDR1 SGDLS, CDR2 YYNGEE. CDR3 DNA: TGTGCCAGCAGCGTAGACTCCAAGTACGAGCAGTACTTC. This sequence encodes CASSVDSKYEQYF. Looking up the rest from reference TRBV9 and TRBJ2-7 gives the full variable domain: DSGVTQTPKHLITATGQRVTLRCSPRSGDLSVYWYQQSLDQGLQFLIQYYNGEERAKGNILERFSAQQFPDLHSELNLSSLELGDSALYFCASSVDSKYEQYFGPGTRLTVT.

The rearrangement joins TRBV5-6 to TRBJ1-1; no definite D call. V dropped 4 bases and J dropped 2 bases, with 18 bases sitting between them. This CDR3 spans 16 amino acids. Germline V gene lookup returns CDR1 SGHDT and CDR2 YYEEEE. This chain's CDR3 is CASSPSDFFLNTEAFF. The CDR3 nucleotides are TGTGCCAGCAGCCCATCGGACTTCTTTCTTAACACTGAAGCTTTCTTT. The whole variable domain, remainder taken from reference TRBV5-6 and TRBJ1-1, is DAGVTQSPTHLIKTRGQQVTLRCSPKSGHDTVSWYQQALGQGPQFIFQYYEEEERQRGNFPDRFSGHQFPNYSSELNVNALLLGDSALYLCASSPSDFFLNTEAFFGQGTRLTVV.

This chain links TRBV27 with TRBJ1-2; possible D gene TRBD1, 5 bases. V was clipped by 6 bases and J by 4 bases, with 9 bases between them. The V gene's germline CDR1 is MNHEY and CDR2 SMNVEV (reference sequence). CDR3 length: 12 amino acids. The CDR3 nucleotides are TGTGCCAGCAGGGGGCATTCCTATGGCTACACCTTC. It translates to CASRGHSYGYTF.

The chain uses TRBV20-1 and TRBJ1-5, with 7 positions matching TRBD1. The CDR3 is 17 amino acids. Trimming cost V 2 bases and J 0 bases; bases outside gene matches: 10. The germline V gene has CDR1 DFQATT and CDR2 SNEGSKA (reference sequence). In nucleotides, the CDR3 is TGCAGTGCTAGATTTGGGGTAGGGGGCGATAGCAATCAGCCCCAGCATTTT. Amino acid sequence: CSARFGVGGDSNQPQHF.

This clonotype was seen a handful of times. This chain connects TRBV6-2 or TRBV6-3 to TRBJ2-7, with 7 positions matching TRBD1. CDR1 is MNHEY and CDR2 is SVGEGT in the germline V gene. The J segment lost 2 bases and the V segment lost 2 bases, leaving 0 bases of the junction unmatched. This CDR3 has 13 residues. The CDR3 loop reads CASSYTGAYEQYF. The CDR3 DNA follows: TGTGCCAGCAGTTACACAGGGGCCTACGAGCAGTACTTC.

This clonotype was recorded a few times. CDR3: CASSYSRGLAATYEQYF. The CDR3, as DNA: TGTGCCAGCAGTTACTCGCGTGGACTAGCGGCCACCTACGAGCAGTACTTC. The gene calls are TRBV6-5 and TRBJ2-7, with TRBD2 identical over 10 bases. The V gene end was trimmed by 0 bases and the J gene end by 2 bases; junction bases not matched to a gene: 7. The germline CDR1 and CDR2 sequences are MNHEY and SVGAGI. The CDR3 totals 17 residues.

The rearrangement joins TRBV5-1 to TRBJ2-1; 9 nucleotides line up with TRBD2. Trimming removed 4 bases from V and 7 bases from J; junction bases left unmatched: 12. The germline V gene encodes CDR1 SGHRS and CDR2 YFSETQ. There are 16 residues in the CDR3. CDR3 residues: CASSPVGREGLNEQFF. CDR3 nucleotides: TGCGCCAGCAGCCCGGTAGGGCGGGAGGGCCTGAATGAGCAGTTCTTC.

This clonotype has only a few counts. The V gene is TRBV6-4, the J gene TRBJ2-2; 13 bases align to TRBD2. The CDR3 consists of 14 residues. V gave up 6 bases and J gave up 6 bases; unmatched junction bases: 1. CDR1 is MRHNA and CDR2 is SNTAGT in the germline V gene. The CDR3 reads CASRGLAGAGELFF. The CDR3 DNA sequence: TGTGCCAGCAGAGGACTAGCGGGAGCCGGGGAGCTGTTTTTT.